This T cell receptor (beta chain) was identified during a study of T cells expressing NK-cell markers. Study-level results: The share of CD8+ T cells held by dominant NKG2C+ clonotypes was roughly 1.0-8% in roughly 6 donors.

The authors made TCR beta cDNA libraries by 5'RACE template switching. This switching added a universal primer site and UMIs. TCRdb reworked the 5' RACE reads into one entry per CDR3 protein, no DNA. This table lists about 170,000 distinct CDR3 sequences. This CDR3 has 16 amino acids. Germline V gene lookup returns CDR1 SGHTA and CDR2 FQGNSA. Comment on this clonotype: The antigen is not known.

This sequence was found in a man aged 18-70 years in good health. The sample comprised blood T cells: a sorted CD56 or NKG2C T cell subset, CD4+ or CD8+ T cells, or bulk PBMC T cells (not recorded which). J is TRBJ2-1 and V is TRBV7-2; checking the TCRdb D call of TRBD1 is not possible without DNA. CDR3 protein: CASSLGTLTSYNEQFF.